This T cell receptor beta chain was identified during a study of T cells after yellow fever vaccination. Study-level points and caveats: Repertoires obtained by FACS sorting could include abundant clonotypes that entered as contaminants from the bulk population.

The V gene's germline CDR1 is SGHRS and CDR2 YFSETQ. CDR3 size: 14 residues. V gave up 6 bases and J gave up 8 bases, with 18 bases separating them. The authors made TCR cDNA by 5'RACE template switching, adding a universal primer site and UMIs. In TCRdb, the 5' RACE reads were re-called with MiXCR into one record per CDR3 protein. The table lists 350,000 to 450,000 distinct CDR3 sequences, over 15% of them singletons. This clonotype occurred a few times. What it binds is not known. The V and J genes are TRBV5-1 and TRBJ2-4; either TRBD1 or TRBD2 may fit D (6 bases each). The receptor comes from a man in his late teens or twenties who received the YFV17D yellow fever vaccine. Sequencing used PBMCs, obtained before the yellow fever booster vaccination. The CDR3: CASNRGALNDIQYF. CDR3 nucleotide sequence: TGCGCCAGCAATAGGGGGGCCTTGAATGACATTCAGTACTTC.